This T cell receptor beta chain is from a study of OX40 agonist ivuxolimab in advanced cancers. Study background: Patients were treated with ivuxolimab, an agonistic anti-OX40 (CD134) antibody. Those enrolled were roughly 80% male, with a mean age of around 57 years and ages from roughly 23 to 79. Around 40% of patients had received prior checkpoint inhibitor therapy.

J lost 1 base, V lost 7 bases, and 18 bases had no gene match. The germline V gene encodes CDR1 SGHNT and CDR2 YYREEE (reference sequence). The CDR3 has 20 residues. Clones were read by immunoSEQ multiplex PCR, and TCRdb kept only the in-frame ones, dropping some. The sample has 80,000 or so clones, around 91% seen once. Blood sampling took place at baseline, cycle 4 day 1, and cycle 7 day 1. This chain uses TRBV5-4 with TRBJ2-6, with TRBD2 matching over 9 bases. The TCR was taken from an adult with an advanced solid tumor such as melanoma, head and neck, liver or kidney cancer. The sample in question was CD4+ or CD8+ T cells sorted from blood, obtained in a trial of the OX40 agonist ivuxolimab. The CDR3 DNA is TGTGCCAGCCGTCTGGGGCGCGGGAGGGTACGAGGATCTGGGGCCAACGTCCTGACTTTC. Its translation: CASRLGRGRVRGSGANVLTF.